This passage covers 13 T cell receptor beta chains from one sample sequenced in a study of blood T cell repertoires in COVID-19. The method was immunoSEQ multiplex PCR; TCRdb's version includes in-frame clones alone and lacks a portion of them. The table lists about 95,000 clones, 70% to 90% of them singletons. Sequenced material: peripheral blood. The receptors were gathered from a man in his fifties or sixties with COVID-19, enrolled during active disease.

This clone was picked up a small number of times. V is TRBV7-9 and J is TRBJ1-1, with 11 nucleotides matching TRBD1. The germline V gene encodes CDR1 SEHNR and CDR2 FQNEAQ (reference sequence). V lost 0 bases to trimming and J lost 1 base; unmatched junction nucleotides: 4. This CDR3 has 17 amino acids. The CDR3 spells CASSLAGGTGGNTEAFF. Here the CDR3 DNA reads TGTGCCAGCAGCTTAGCGGGTGGGACAGGGGGGAACACTGAAGCTTTCTTT.

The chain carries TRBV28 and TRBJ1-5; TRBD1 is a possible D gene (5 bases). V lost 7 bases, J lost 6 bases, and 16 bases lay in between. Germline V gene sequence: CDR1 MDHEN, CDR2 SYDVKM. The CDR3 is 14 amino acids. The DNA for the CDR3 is TGTGCCAGCACTAGTAGTGCGCAGGGTCAGCCCCAGCATTTT. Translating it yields CASTSSAQGQPQHF. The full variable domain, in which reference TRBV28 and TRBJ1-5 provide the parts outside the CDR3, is DVKVTQSSRYLVKRTGEKVFLECVQDMDHENMFWYRQDPGLGLRLIYFSYDVKMKEKGDIPEGYSVSREKKERFSLILESASTNQTSMYLCASTSSAQGQPQHFGDGTRLSIL.

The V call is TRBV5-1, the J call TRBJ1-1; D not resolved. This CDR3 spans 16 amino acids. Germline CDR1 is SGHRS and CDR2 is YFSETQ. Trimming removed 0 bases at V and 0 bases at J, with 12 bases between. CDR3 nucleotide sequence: TGCGCCAGCAGCTTGGTCAAATCGGACTTGAACACTGAAGCTTTCTTT. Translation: CASSLVKSDLNTEAFF.

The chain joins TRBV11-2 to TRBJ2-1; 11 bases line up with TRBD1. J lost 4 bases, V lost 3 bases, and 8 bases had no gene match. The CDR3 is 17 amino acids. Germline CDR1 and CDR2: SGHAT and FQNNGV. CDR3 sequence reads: CASSFSYRDRGYNEQFF. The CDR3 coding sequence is TGTGCCAGCAGCTTTTCTTACCGGGACAGGGGGTACAATGAGCAGTTCTTC.

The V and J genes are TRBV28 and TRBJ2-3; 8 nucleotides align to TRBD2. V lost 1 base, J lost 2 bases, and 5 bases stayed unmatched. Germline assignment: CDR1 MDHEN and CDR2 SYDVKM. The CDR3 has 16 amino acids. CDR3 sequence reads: CASSLFPGGTTDTQYF. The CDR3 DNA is TGTGCCAGCAGTTTATTTCCGGGGGGGACCACAGATACGCAGTATTTT.

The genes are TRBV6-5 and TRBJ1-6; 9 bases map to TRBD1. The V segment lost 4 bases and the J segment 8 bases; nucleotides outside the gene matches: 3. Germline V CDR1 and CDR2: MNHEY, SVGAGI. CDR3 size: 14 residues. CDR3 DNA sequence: TGTGCCAGCAGTTCCGGGACAGGGTATTCACCCCTCCACTTT. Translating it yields CASSSGTGYSPLHF.

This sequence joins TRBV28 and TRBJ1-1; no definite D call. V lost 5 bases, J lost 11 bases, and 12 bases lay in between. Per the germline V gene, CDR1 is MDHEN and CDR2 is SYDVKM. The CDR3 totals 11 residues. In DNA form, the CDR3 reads TGTGCCAGCAGTGCCCAGGTTGGGGCTTTCTTT. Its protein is CASSAQVGAFF.

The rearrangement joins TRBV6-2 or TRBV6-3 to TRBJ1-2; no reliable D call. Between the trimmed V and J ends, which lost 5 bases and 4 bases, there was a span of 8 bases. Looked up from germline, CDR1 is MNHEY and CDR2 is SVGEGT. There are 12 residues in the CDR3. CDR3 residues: CASSPTGYGYTF. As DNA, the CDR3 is TGTGCCAGCAGTCCCACGGGCTATGGCTACACCTTC.

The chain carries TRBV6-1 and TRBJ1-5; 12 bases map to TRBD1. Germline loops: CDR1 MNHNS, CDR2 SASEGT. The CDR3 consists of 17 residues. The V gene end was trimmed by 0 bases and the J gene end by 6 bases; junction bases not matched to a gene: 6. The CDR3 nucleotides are TGTGCCAGCAGTGAAGCGCGGGGGACAGGGGGCTTTCAGCCCCAGCATTTT. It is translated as CASSEARGTGGFQPQHF.

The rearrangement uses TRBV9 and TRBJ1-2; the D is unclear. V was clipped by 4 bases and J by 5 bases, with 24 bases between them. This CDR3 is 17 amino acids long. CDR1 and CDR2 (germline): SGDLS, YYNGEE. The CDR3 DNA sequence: TGTGCCAGCAGCCCCTCGCCGGGAGTCTCGGGATTTTATGGCTACACCTTC. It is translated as CASSPSPGVSGFYGYTF.

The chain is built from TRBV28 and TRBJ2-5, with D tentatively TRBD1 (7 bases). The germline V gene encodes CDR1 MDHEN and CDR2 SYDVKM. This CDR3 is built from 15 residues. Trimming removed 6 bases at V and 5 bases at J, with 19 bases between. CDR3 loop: CASSSRQGGFETQYF. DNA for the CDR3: TGTGCCAGCAGCAGTCGTCAGGGGGGCTTTGAGACCCAGTACTTC.

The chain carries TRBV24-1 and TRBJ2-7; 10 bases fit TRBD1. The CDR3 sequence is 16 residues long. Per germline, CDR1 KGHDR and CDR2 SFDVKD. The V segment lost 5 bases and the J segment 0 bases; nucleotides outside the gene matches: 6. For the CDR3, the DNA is TGTGCCACCAGTGCTCGGGGACAGGGGAGCTCCTACGAGCAGTACTTC. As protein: CATSARGQGSSYEQYF.

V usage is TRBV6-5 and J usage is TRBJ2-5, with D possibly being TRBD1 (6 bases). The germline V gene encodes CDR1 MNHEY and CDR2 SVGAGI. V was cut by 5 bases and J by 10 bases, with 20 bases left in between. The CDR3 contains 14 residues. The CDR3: CASSPPAGRGNQYF. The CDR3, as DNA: TGTGCCAGCAGTCCCCCGGCAGGCAGGGGAAACCAGTACTTC.